The 20 T cell receptor beta chains given below trace back to one sample, sequenced in a study of T cell responses to AZD1222 COVID-19 vaccine. Measured with immunoSEQ multiplex PCR; TCRdb has only the in-frame clones, and not every one. The table lists about 190,000 clones, roughly nine tenths of them singletons, with around 3.6% in the top ten. This sample comprised peripheral blood, obtained 28 days after the second dose of the MenACWY control vaccine. The origin of the receptors is an adult who received the MenACWY meningococcal vaccine as a control.

The chain carries TRBV6-5 and TRBJ2-7; TRBD2 matches at 9 bases. CDR3 length equals 13 residues. V lost 8 bases and J lost 3; bases outside the gene matches: 5. CDR1 is MNHEY and CDR2 is SVGAGI in the germline V gene. CDR3 loop: CASAREGHYEQYF. As DNA, the CDR3 is TGTGCCAGCGCGCGGGAGGGCCACTACGAGCAGTACTTC.

Only a few counts were recorded for this clone. The chain carries TRBV5-1 and TRBJ2-1, with TRBD2 matching over 15 bases. The V and J ends lost 3 bases and 4 bases, in that order; junction bases with no gene match: 2. This CDR3 region has 16 residues. The germline gives CDR1 SGHRS, CDR2 YFSETQ. The DNA of the CDR3 is TGCGCCAGCAGCTCTGGACTAGCGGGAGGGTACAATGAGCAGTTCTTC. This sequence encodes CASSSGLAGGYNEQFF.

CDR3 coding DNA: TGTGCCAGCAGCGGCCGGGGGGGGCCCCTCCACTTT. As protein: CASSGRGGPLHF. The chain employs TRBV7-8 and TRBJ1-6; weak D call: TRBD1 (5 bases). This CDR3 has 12 residues. CDR1 and CDR2 (germline): SGHVS, FQNEAQ. V gave up 5 bases and J gave up 13 bases, with 12 bases separating them.

The chain recombines TRBV30 with TRBJ1-5, with 7 bases matching TRBD1. The CDR3 has 15 residues. Germline CDR1 GTSNPN, CDR2 SVGIG (reference sequence). The trim removed 0 bases at V and 5 bases at J, leaving 7 bases unmatched. The DNA of the CDR3 is TGTGCCTGGAGTGTAACGGCAGGGGGAGATCAGCCCCAGCATTTT. It encodes CAWSVTAGGDQPQHF.

CDR3 sequence: CASSVAGGTGGNTIYF. DNA for the CDR3: TGTGCCAGCAGCGTAGCCGGGGGCACGGGGGGAAACACCATATATTTT. The chain recombines TRBV9 with TRBJ1-3; perhaps TRBD1 as D (6 bases). Germline CDR1 reads SGDLS; CDR2 reads YYNGEE. The V and J ends lost 0 bases and 4 bases respectively, with 14 bases between them. This CDR3 has 16 residues.

This rearrangement joins TRBV5-1 to TRBJ1-5, with 9 bases matching TRBD1. V was clipped by 0 bases and J by 7 bases; unmatched bases: 5. The germline V gene encodes CDR1 SGHRS and CDR2 YFSETQ. This CDR3 is 15 amino acids long. CDR3 nucleotide sequence: TGCGCCAGCAGCTTGGCGGGACAGGGTACCCAGCCCCAGCATTTT. Translated: CASSLAGQGTQPQHF.

The CDR3 nucleotides read TGTGCCAGCAGTGACAGAACTAGCACAGATACGCAGTATTTT. Translated, it gives CASSDRTSTDTQYF. The chain has TRBV2 and TRBJ2-3; D is unresolved. CDR1 is SNHLY and CDR2 is FYNNEI in the germline V gene. CDR3 length equals 14 residues. V lost 3 bases, J lost 0 bases, and 7 bases lay in between.

The chain couples TRBV19 to TRBJ2-5, with TRBD2 identical over 7 bases. Germline V gives CDR1 LNHDA, CDR2 SQIVND (reference sequence). V gave up 7 bases and J gave up 2 bases; unmatched junction bases: 7. The CDR3 has 14 residues. DNA of the CDR3: TGTGCCAGTACAGATACTAGCGCTCAAGAGACCCAGTACTTC. This gives the protein CASTDTSAQETQYF.

The chain uses TRBV7-8 and TRBJ1-4; TRBD1 aligns across 10 bases. CDR1 SGHVS and CDR2 FQNEAQ come from the germline V gene. This CDR3 has 14 amino acids. Trimming at V came to 5 bases and at J to 7 bases, leaving 4 bases not matched to a gene. Written as DNA, the CDR3 is TGTGCCAGCAGCCGAGGACAGGGGGGTGAAAAACTGTTTTTT. Its protein is CASSRGQGGEKLFF.

This chain uses TRBV6-2 or TRBV6-3 with TRBJ2-2, with D uncertain. The CDR3 is made up of 13 amino acids. Germline V gene sequence: CDR1 MNHEY, CDR2 SVGEGT. Trimming pared 6 bases from V and 6 bases from J, leaving 11 bases between. CDR3 in amino acids: CASSPVRSGELFF. CDR3 DNA sequence: TGTGCCAGCAGCCCAGTTCGATCCGGGGAGCTGTTTTTT.

About this clone itself: Other DNA sequences of this sample code for an identical CDR3. The chain carries TRBV6-5 and TRBJ1-5; D is unresolved. Germline CDR1 reads MNHEY; CDR2 reads SVGAGI. The CDR3 is 14 amino acids. Deletions cut 0 bases from V and 1 base from J, with 4 bases between. In DNA, the CDR3 is TGTGCCAGCAGTTACTCGGGCAGCAATCAGCCCCAGCATTTT. It encodes CASSYSGSNQPQHF.

This chain links TRBV6-2 or TRBV6-3 with TRBJ1-1, with D hard to call. The CDR3 is 13 residues long. CDR1 MNHEY and CDR2 SVGEGT come from the germline V gene. Trimming took 3 bases from V and 1 from J, leaving 6 bases between them. CDR3 in amino acids: CASSYKRNTEAFF. CDR3 bases: TGTGCCAGCAGTTATAAGAGGAACACTGAAGCTTTCTTT.

V usage is TRBV4-1 and J usage is TRBJ2-7; tentatively, D is TRBD2 (5 bases). There are 15 residues in the CDR3. Trimming shortened V by 1 base and J by 4 bases, and 14 bases separated the two germline ends. Germline values: CDR1 MGHRA, CDR2 YSYEKL. DNA of the CDR3: TGCGCCAGCAGCCAAGTGGGTGGGAGTCAGTACGAGCAGTACTTC. Amino acid sequence: CASSQVGGSQYEQYF.

The gene calls are TRBV30 and TRBJ1-1; D not certain. The CDR3 is 13 residues long. Germline V gene data show CDR1 as GTSNPN and CDR2 as SVGIG (reference sequence). The V and J ends lost 0 bases and 0 bases respectively, with 5 bases between them. The CDR3 sequence is CAWSVFVNTEAFF. Written as DNA, the CDR3 is TGTGCCTGGAGTGTATTCGTGAACACTGAAGCTTTCTTT. The variable domain in full, with the rest retrieved from reference TRBV30 and TRBJ1-1, is SQTIHQWPATLVQPVGSPLSLECTVEGTSNPNLYWYRQAAGRGLQLLFYSVGIGQISSEVPQNLSASRPQDRQFILSSKKLLLSDSGFYLCAWSVFVNTEAFFGQGTRLTVV.

The gene calls are TRBV7-9 and TRBJ2-3; 11 bases are shared with TRBD2. This CDR3 contains 15 residues. The V gene's germline CDR1 is SEHNR and CDR2 FQNEAQ (reference sequence). Trimming cost V 5 bases and J 5 bases; bases outside gene matches: 6. The DNA for the CDR3 is TGTGCCAGCAGCCCCCGGACTAGCGGGTTAGATACGCAGTATTTT. Its translation: CASSPRTSGLDTQYF.

The genes are TRBV18 and TRBJ1-2, with D unresolved. V gave up 0 bases and J gave up 2 bases, with 7 bases separating them. The germline CDR1 and CDR2 sequences are KGHSH and LQKENI. The length of the CDR3 is 14 residues. CDR3 region: CASSPPTTNYGYTF. DNA of the CDR3: TGTGCCAGCTCACCACCAACAACCAACTATGGCTACACCTTC. Drawing the rest from reference TRBV18 and TRBJ1-2, the complete variable domain is NAGVMQNPRHLVRRRGQEARLRCSPMKGHSHVYWYRQLPEEGLKFMVYLQKENIIDESGMPKERFSAEFPKEGPSILRIQQVVRGDSAAYFCASSPPTTNYGYTFGSGTRLTVV.

In its sample, this clone was seen once. The chain uses TRBV6-5 and TRBJ1-1; 8 positions agree with TRBD1. Germline V gene sequence: CDR1 MNHEY, CDR2 SVGAGI. Germline trimming cut 4 bases from V and 3 bases from J; bases unmatched to any gene: 7. This CDR3 spans 15 amino acids. DNA for the CDR3: TGTGCCAGCAGTTTTGACTACAGGGGGGACACTGAAGCTTTCTTT. Its translation is CASSFDYRGDTEAFF.

The V gene is TRBV7-9, the J gene TRBJ2-7; TRBD1 is a possible D gene (6 bases). This CDR3 spans 12 amino acids. Per germline, CDR1 SEHNR and CDR2 FQNEAQ (reference sequence). Trimming took off 2 bases at V and 6 bases at J, with 8 bases between the two ends. The CDR3 sequence is CASSLTGLEQYF. DNA of the CDR3: TGTGCCAGCAGCTTAACAGGGCTCGAGCAGTACTTC.

V is TRBV9 and J is TRBJ1-1; D possibly corresponds to TRBD1 (6 bases). The CDR3 has 15 amino acids. The V gene's germline CDR1 is SGDLS and CDR2 YYNGEE. Trimming left V 4 bases short and J 5 bases short, with 18 bases between. The chain's CDR3 is CASSLMTDRKTEAFF. In nucleotides, the CDR3 is TGTGCCAGCAGCCTAATGACGGACAGAAAAACTGAAGCTTTCTTT.

V and J are TRBV15 and TRBJ1-2, with 10 bases lining up with TRBD1. Germline assignment: CDR1 LNHNV and CDR2 YYDKDF (reference sequence). The CDR3 extends over 15 amino acids. The V segment lost 2 bases and the J segment 8 bases; nucleotides outside the gene matches: 8. CDR3 in amino acids: CATSRPGTGVGGYTF. The CDR3 coding sequence is TGTGCCACCAGCAGACCTGGGACAGGGGTAGGAGGCTACACCTTC.